One and the same sample provided the 27 T cell receptor beta chains below, sequenced in a study of cytomegalovirus exposure and HLA in healthy donors. Only in-frame clones appear in the TCRdb table, and some are missing; sequencing was by immunoSEQ multiplex PCR. The sample has approximately 120,000 clones; 88% are singletons. Sample: PBMCs. The receptors here all came from a woman aged 18-29 years in good health and CMV-seronegative.

This clone has a single count. This chain connects TRBV11-2 to TRBJ2-3, with TRBD2 identical over 12 bases. Germline-derived CDR1 and CDR2 are SGHAT and FQNNGV. V lost 6 bases, J lost 6 bases, and 10 bases stayed unmatched. The CDR3 consists of 16 residues. The CDR3: CASSRGLAGPGDTQYF. The CDR3 nucleotides are TGTGCCAGCAGTCGCGGACTAGCGGGGCCGGGGGATACGCAGTATTTT.

The chain couples TRBV10-1 to TRBJ1-2; TRBD1 matches 7 bases. The CDR3 runs 18 residues. The germline V gene encodes CDR1 WNHNN and CDR2 SYGVQD (reference sequence). Unmatched junction bases numbered 17, after V lost 3 bases and J lost 4 bases. The CDR3 sequence: CASSDREGAIPPTYGYTF. As DNA, the CDR3 is TGCGCCAGCAGTGACCGGGAGGGGGCTATCCCTCCTACCTATGGCTACACCTTC.

The rearrangement joins TRBV5-1 to TRBJ2-5; 7 bases map to TRBD2. Germline CDR1 is SGHRS and CDR2 is YFSETQ. With V trimmed by 4 bases and J by 4 bases, 10 bases remained unmatched. The CDR3 totals 15 residues. The CDR3 here is CASSVGGEVLETQYF. The CDR3 DNA follows: TGCGCCAGCAGCGTTGGGGGGGAAGTGTTAGAGACCCAGTACTTC. The variable domain in full, completed from reference TRBV5-1 and TRBJ2-5, reads KAGVTQTPRYLIKTRGQQVTLSCSPISGHRSVSWYQQTPGQGLQFLFEYFSETQRNKGNFPGRFSGRQFSNSRSEMNVSTLELGDSALYLCASSVGGEVLETQYFGPGTRLLVL.

The genes are TRBV2 and TRBJ2-4; 7 nucleotides agree with TRBD1. The CDR3 consists of 16 residues. Germline V gene sequence: CDR1 SNHLY, CDR2 FYNNEI. V trimming: 6 bases; J trimming: 2 bases; junction bases outside the gene matches: 10. CDR3 coding DNA: TGTGCCAGCAGGATGCCAAGGACAGGCACCAAAAACATTCAGTACTTC. Protein product: CASRMPRTGTKNIQYF.

This chain joins TRBV7-9 and TRBJ1-1; D unclear. The CDR3 sequence is 13 residues long. Trimming pared 1 base from V and 10 bases from J, leaving 13 bases between. Germline-derived CDR1 and CDR2 are SEHNR and FQNEAQ (reference sequence). CDR3 sequence (DNA): TGTGCCAGCAGCTTAGGTGAGGGAGTAAGAGCTTTCTTT. As protein: CASSLGEGVRAFF.

The genes are TRBV5-4 and TRBJ2-7, with 8 nucleotides matching TRBD1. Germline values: CDR1 SGHNT, CDR2 YYREEE (reference sequence). This CDR3 is built from 14 residues. With V trimmed by 1 base and J by 3 bases, 3 bases remained unmatched. The CDR3 sequence is CASSLRQGSYEQYF. Here the CDR3 DNA reads TGTGCCAGCAGCTTGCGACAGGGGAGCTACGAGCAGTACTTC.

The V gene is TRBV14, the J gene TRBJ2-7; possibly TRBD1 for D (5 bases). This CDR3 spans 17 amino acids. Germline CDR1 and CDR2: SGHDN and FVKESK. Trimming cost V 1 base and J 0 bases, with 16 bases left between them. CDR3 sequence (DNA): TGTGCCAGCAGCCAAGGAGACGACAGTTCCTTCTCCTACGAGCAGTACTTC. Its translation: CASSQGDDSSFSYEQYF.

CDR3 coding DNA: TGTGCCAGCAGCTTGAGGGGTACTAATGAAAAACTGTTTTTT. It encodes CASSLRGTNEKLFF. The J gene is TRBJ1-4, the V gene TRBV5-5; TRBD1 might be the D (5 bases). Germline CDR1 SGHKS, CDR2 YYEKEE (reference sequence). Deletions cut 1 base from V and 2 bases from J, with 6 bases between. This CDR3 is 14 amino acids long.

The chain links TRBV7-2 to TRBJ2-1; the match to TRBD2 covers 11 bases. The germline gives CDR1 SGHTA, CDR2 FQGNSA. J gave up 8 bases and V 3 bases, and 9 bases lay outside the gene matches. The CDR3 loop spans 16 amino acids. DNA for the CDR3: TGTGCCAGCAGCTTTTCGACTAGCGGGATACCCTATGAGCAGTTCTTC. Amino acids: CASSFSTSGIPYEQFF.

The V call is TRBV5-1, the J call TRBJ2-1, with TRBD2 matching over 10 bases. Looked up from germline, CDR1 is SGHRS and CDR2 is YFSETQ. This CDR3 is 15 amino acids long. V lost 0 bases, J lost 5 bases, and 2 bases stayed unmatched. The CDR3 loop is CASSLGLAGDNEQFF. CDR3 coding DNA: TGCGCCAGCAGCTTGGGTCTAGCGGGAGACAATGAGCAGTTCTTC.

The rearrangement joins TRBV18 to TRBJ1-3; weak D call: TRBD1 (6 bases). V lost 3 bases to trimming and J lost 0 bases, with 12 bases between them. This CDR3 is 16 amino acids long. The germline V gene has CDR1 KGHSH and CDR2 LQKENI. This chain's CDR3 is CASSPVGASSGNTIYF. CDR3 nucleotides: TGTGCCAGCTCACCGGTGGGGGCCAGCTCTGGAAACACCATATATTTT.

The chain carries TRBV7-8 and TRBJ2-1; tentatively, D is TRBD1 (6 bases). Deletions cut 0 bases from V and 6 bases from J, with 9 bases between. The CDR3 spans 14 residues. CDR1 is SGHVS and CDR2 is FQNEAQ in the germline V gene. For the CDR3, the DNA is TGTGCCAGCAGCTTAGCGCCCAGGGGCAATGAGCAGTTCTTC. The encoded protein is CASSLAPRGNEQFF.

The V and J genes are TRBV5-1 and TRBJ2-2, with no clear D. V lost 4 bases to trimming and J lost 4 bases, with 8 bases between them. The CDR3 extends over 13 amino acids. CDR1 and CDR2 from the germline V gene are SGHRS and YFSETQ. CDR3 in DNA: TGCGCCAGCAGCCTAGGCCCCACCGGGGAGCTGTTTTTT. It specifies CASSLGPTGELFF. Complete variable domain (other parts from reference TRBV5-1 and TRBJ2-2): KAGVTQTPRYLIKTRGQQVTLSCSPISGHRSVSWYQQTPGQGLQFLFEYFSETQRNKGNFPGRFSGRQFSNSRSEMNVSTLELGDSALYLCASSLGPTGELFFGEGSRLTVL.

This clone was detected only once. V usage is TRBV10-3 and J usage is TRBJ2-3; 10 bases fit TRBD2. Germline lookup yields CDR1 ENHRY and CDR2 SYGVKD. V lost 3 bases and J lost 2; bases outside the gene matches: 11. The CDR3 is 18 residues long. In DNA form, the CDR3 reads TGTGCCATCAGTGAACGACTTATACTAGCGGGGAACACAGATACGCAGTATTTT. Protein product: CAISERLILAGNTDTQYF.

This clone appeared once. J is TRBJ2-1 and V is TRBV27; D is perhaps TRBD2 (5 bases). The V gene's germline CDR1 is MNHEY and CDR2 SMNVEV (reference sequence). The V gene lost 6 bases and the J gene lost 8 bases, with 17 bases spanning the gap. The CDR3 spans 14 residues. For the CDR3, the DNA is TGTGCCAGCAGCCTTCAACTGGCCGGGGATGAGCAGTTCTTC. Translation: CASSLQLAGDEQFF.

This chain links TRBV29-1 with TRBJ1-1; D is unresolved. CDR3 length: 15 amino acids. Deletions cut 4 bases from V and 0 bases from J, with 15 bases between. Germline lookup yields CDR1 SQVTM and CDR2 ANQGSEA. CDR3 bases: TGCAGCGTTGCGGTCGTCCAAACTATGAACACTGAAGCTTTCTTT. Its translation: CSVAVVQTMNTEAFF.

The V call is TRBV5-4, the J call TRBJ1-2; the D gene is possibly TRBD1 (6 bases). CDR1 SGHNT and CDR2 YYREEE come from the germline V gene (reference sequence). The CDR3 runs to 14 residues. V lost 2 bases to trimming and J lost 4 bases, with 12 bases between them. The CDR3 reads CASSLNRVRYGYTF. The CDR3 DNA reads as TGTGCCAGCAGCTTAAACAGGGTTCGCTATGGCTACACCTTC.

This chain connects TRBV28 to TRBJ1-1; a possible D gene is TRBD1 (5 bases). The CDR3 totals 16 residues. The germline gives CDR1 MDHEN, CDR2 SYDVKM. The V end was cut by 6 bases, the J end by 1 base, with 18 bases between. CDR3 sequence reads: CASRTHRGEGNTEAFF. DNA for the CDR3: TGTGCCAGCAGAACCCACCGGGGGGAGGGGAACACTGAAGCTTTCTTT.

The J gene is TRBJ2-3, the V gene TRBV5-4; 7 nucleotides agree with TRBD2. V was pared by 4 bases and J by 3 bases, with 17 bases of the junction left unmatched. The CDR3 spans 18 residues. Germline V gene data show CDR1 as SGHNT and CDR2 as YYREEE (reference sequence). Here the CDR3 DNA reads TGTGCCAGCAGCCTTGGCAAGGGTGGCGGGAGATATACAGATACGCAGTATTTT. As protein: CASSLGKGGGRYTDTQYF. The variable domain in full, completed from reference TRBV5-4 and TRBJ2-3, reads ETGVTQSPTHLIKTRGQQVTLRCSSQSGHNTVSWYQQALGQGPQFIFQYYREEENGRGNFPPRFSGLQFPNYSSELNVNALELDDSALYLCASSLGKGGGRYTDTQYFGPGTRLTVL.

The chain is built from TRBV6-5 and TRBJ1-6, with 10 positions matching TRBD1. The CDR3 loop spans 15 amino acids. The germline gives CDR1 MNHEY, CDR2 SVGAGI. V was clipped by 4 bases and J by 10 bases; unmatched bases: 7. In DNA form, the CDR3 reads TGTGCCAGCAGTTCGGGGACAGGGGTTACCTCACCCCTCCACTTT. Amino acid sequence: CASSSGTGVTSPLHF.

The chain carries TRBV7-7 and TRBJ2-5; 8 bases map to TRBD1. The germline CDR1 and CDR2 sequences are SSHAT and FNYEAQ (reference sequence). The V and J ends lost 1 base and 3 bases, in that order; junction bases with no gene match: 4. CDR3 length: 15 amino acids. The CDR3 DNA follows: TGTGCCAGCAGCTTAGGCAGGGGGCATAAAGAGACCCAGTACTTC. It yields the protein CASSLGRGHKETQYF.

This sequence joins TRBV7-6 and TRBJ1-5, with D maybe TRBD1 (6 bases). V lost 1 base to trimming and J lost 7 bases, with 17 bases between them. Germline CDR1 reads SGHVS; CDR2 reads FNYEAQ. The CDR3 totals 16 residues. CDR3 sequence reads: CASSLEPSGVEQPQHF. In DNA form, the CDR3 reads TGTGCCAGCAGCTTAGAACCGTCAGGGGTCGAGCAGCCCCAGCATTTT.

This chain joins TRBV28 and TRBJ2-7; 7 bases are a match to TRBD1. V lost 6 bases, J lost 0 bases, and 5 bases stayed unmatched. CDR3 length: 14 amino acids. CDR1 is MDHEN, CDR2 SYDVKM, per germline. The DNA of the CDR3 is TGTGCCAGCAGACCCGGGACAGTCTCCTACGAGCAGTACTTC. It codes for CASRPGTVSYEQYF.

The rearrangement links TRBV6-6 to TRBJ1-5, with 9 nucleotides matching TRBD1. CDR3 length equals 14 residues. V lost 6 bases and J lost 10; bases outside the gene matches: 10. Germline assignment: CDR1 MNHNY and CDR2 SVGAGI (reference sequence). The CDR3 protein is CASSRDRDLNPQHF. DNA of the CDR3: TGTGCCAGCAGCCGGGACAGGGATTTGAATCCCCAGCATTTT.

The chain carries TRBV7-2 and TRBJ1-1; 8 bases align to TRBD1. The V and J ends lost 5 bases and 5 bases, in that order; junction bases with no gene match: 7. The CDR3 has 14 amino acids. CDR1 is SGHTA, CDR2 FQGNSA, per germline. CDR3 sequence (DNA): TGTGCCAGCAGCATACGACAGGGGAGAACTGAAGCTTTCTTT. This sequence encodes CASSIRQGRTEAFF.

This clone was recorded a few times. The chain uses TRBV6-1 and TRBJ2-5, with TRBD1 as a possible D gene (5 bases). Germline lookup yields CDR1 MNHNS and CDR2 SASEGT. Trimming cost V 5 bases and J 1 base, with 14 bases left between them. This CDR3 region has 15 residues. CDR3 amino acids: CASSPGSGSQETQYF. The CDR3 bases are TGTGCCAGCAGTCCCGGGTCAGGGTCCCAAGAGACCCAGTACTTC.

The V call is TRBV7-6, the J call TRBJ2-7, with D tentatively TRBD1 (5 bases). The CDR3 is 13 amino acids. Germline assignment: CDR1 SGHVS and CDR2 FNYEAQ. Deletions cut 8 bases from V and 2 bases from J, with 13 bases between. The chain's CDR3 is CASSVTETYEQYF. The CDR3 nucleotides read TGTGCCAGCTCGGTGACAGAGACCTACGAGCAGTACTTC.